A single sample gave rise to the 15 T cell receptor beta chains below, sequenced in a study of T cell repertoires in cytomegalovirus infection. Each CDR3 protein is one row after TCRdb ran MiXCR on the reads. The sample yields under 200,000 distinct CDR3 sequences, about a sixth seen once. The sample was CD8+ T cells from PBMCs. The receptor set was obtained from a human donor in good health (CMV status not recorded). Some clones in this sample may be carry-over from other donors' samples.

The sample holds a few counts of this clonotype. V and J are TRBV4-3 and TRBJ2-2; D is unclear. V was cut by 0 bases and J by 0 bases, with 5 bases left in between. This CDR3 has 15 amino acids. Germline CDR1 LGHNA, CDR2 YSLEER. The CDR3, as DNA: TGCGCCAGCAGCCAAGACGGAGCGAACACCGGGGAGCTGTTTTTT. Its translation is CASSQDGANTGELFF.

The chain links TRBV9 to TRBJ2-1, with TRBD2 identical over 11 bases. Germline CDR1 and CDR2: SGDLS and YYNGEE. Unmatched junction bases numbered 10, after V lost 0 bases and J lost 8 bases. The CDR3 covers 17 residues. This chain's CDR3 is CASSVAETSGIWDEQFF. The CDR3 DNA reads as TGTGCCAGCAGCGTAGCTGAGACTAGCGGGATTTGGGATGAGCAGTTCTTC.

This clonotype has more than one count but fewer than ten. The chain has TRBV6-5 and TRBJ1-5, with a weak D call TRBD1 (5 bases). Germline V CDR1 and CDR2: MNHEY, SVGAGI. The CDR3 is 14 amino acids. Trimming pared 4 bases from V and 4 bases from J, leaving 11 bases between. The CDR3 protein is CASSSGAVNQPQHF. The CDR3 nucleotides are TGTGCCAGCAGTTCCGGGGCGGTGAATCAGCCCCAGCATTTT.

The chain has TRBV29-1 and TRBJ2-7; D is possibly TRBD1 (5 bases). Germline V gene lookup returns CDR1 SQVTM and CDR2 ANQGSEA. Trimming removed 2 bases from V and 3 bases from J, with 8 bases in between. The length of the CDR3 is 12 residues. The CDR3 protein is CSVETQGYEQYF. The CDR3, as DNA: TGCAGCGTTGAAACTCAGGGCTACGAGCAGTACTTC.

This sequence joins TRBV20-1 and TRBJ2-7, with D tentatively TRBD2 (7 bases). CDR3 length equals 15 residues. CDR1 DFQATT and CDR2 SNEGSKA come from the germline V gene (reference sequence). The V end lost 3 bases, the J end lost 1 base, and 16 bases lay between the germline ends. The DNA for the CDR3 is TGCAGTGCTAGGGGAGGGGGGGCAAGATCCTACGAGCAGTACTTC. Translated: CSARGGGARSYEQYF.

The chain is built from TRBV12-3 or TRBV12-4 and TRBJ2-3; D is uncertain. V was shortened by 6 bases and J by 3 bases, with 10 bases between the two germline ends. The CDR3 has 13 residues. The CDR3 DNA is TGTGCCAGCAGCCTCGCGAGGACAGATACGCAGTATTTT. Its protein is CASSLARTDTQYF.

The chain recombines TRBV28 with TRBJ1-2; weak D call: TRBD1 (6 bases). This CDR3 region has 15 residues. V was pared by 5 bases and J by 4 bases, with 17 bases between. The germline V gene encodes CDR1 MDHEN and CDR2 SYDVKM. The CDR3 bases are TGTGCCAGCAGTCCTCTCCCAGGGACACTCTATGGCTACACCTTC. Protein: CASSPLPGTLYGYTF.

V gene TRBV7-8 combines with J gene TRBJ1-3; no clear D. This CDR3 comprises 14 residues. V lost 1 base and J 3 bases, leaving 7 bases between the germline ends. Germline values: CDR1 SGHVS, CDR2 FQNEAQ. CDR3 sequence reads: CASSLGSFGNTIYF. The CDR3 DNA reads TGTGCCAGCAGCTTAGGCAGCTTTGGAAACACCATATATTTT.

This clonotype turned up a few times. This sequence joins TRBV28 and TRBJ2-7; D remains ambiguous. This CDR3 is built from 11 residues. V dropped 8 bases and J dropped 5 bases, with 10 bases sitting between them. Germline-derived CDR1 and CDR2 are MDHEN and SYDVKM. CDR3 amino acids: CASLTLNEQYF. The CDR3 bases are TGTGCCAGCCTTACCTTGAACGAGCAGTACTTC.

This clonotype was detected only a few times. This sequence joins TRBV25-1 and TRBJ2-7; 9 nucleotides align to TRBD1. V was clipped by 4 bases and J by 3 bases; unmatched bases: 7. The length of the CDR3 is 15 residues. The germline CDR1 and CDR2 sequences are MGHDK and SYGVNS. The CDR3 region has the DNA TGTGCCAGCAGTGCTGGGACAGGGAGTTTCTACGAGCAGTACTTC. Residues: CASSAGTGSFYEQYF.

The V gene is TRBV20-1, the J gene TRBJ2-1; D possibly matches TRBD1 or TRBD2 (5 bases each). This CDR3 region has 12 residues. Trimming left V 7 bases short and J 4 bases short, with 11 bases between. Germline V CDR1 and CDR2: DFQATT, SNEGSKA (reference sequence). The CDR3 DNA reads as TGCAGTGTAGGGGACCCGTACAATGAGCAGTTCTTC. This gives the protein CSVGDPYNEQFF.

This clonotype was seen a handful of times. The rearrangement links TRBV5-6 to TRBJ2-1, with D maybe TRBD1 (5 bases). Between the trimmed V and J ends, which lost 3 bases and 7 bases, there was a span of 5 bases. Germline loops: CDR1 SGHDT, CDR2 YYEEEE. The CDR3 runs to 11 residues. CDR3 amino acids: CASSWTNEQFF. The CDR3 nucleotides read TGTGCCAGCAGCTGGACAAATGAGCAGTTCTTC.

A few counts support this clonotype. The V gene is TRBV6-1, the J gene TRBJ1-5; 9 nucleotides match TRBD1. With V trimmed by 7 bases and J by 3 bases, 13 bases remained unmatched. The CDR3 length is 17 residues. Germline values: CDR1 MNHNS, CDR2 SASEGT. The CDR3 DNA reads TGTGCCAGCAATCCTACCGGGGGACAGGGCCTCAATCAGCCCCAGCATTTT. This codes for CASNPTGGQGLNQPQHF.

The chain recombines TRBV6-4 with TRBJ2-3, with a weak D call TRBD2 (6 bases). This CDR3 has 14 residues. CDR1 and CDR2 (germline): MRHNA, SNTAGT. Trimming stripped 3 bases from V and 0 bases from J, with 7 bases between. The CDR3 bases are TGTGCCAGCAGTGAAGGAGGGAGCACAGATACGCAGTATTTT. Translating gives CASSEGGSTDTQYF.

This clonotype was found many times. This chain links TRBV7-2 with TRBJ2-7; 7 nucleotides agree with TRBD2. Looked up from germline, CDR1 is SGHTA and CDR2 is FQGNSA. V shed 4 bases and J 6 bases; nucleotides not matched to a gene: 9. The CDR3 extends over 14 amino acids. CDR3 region: CASSSWDYRGEQYF. Written as DNA, the CDR3 is TGTGCCAGCAGCTCCTGGGACTACCGCGGCGAGCAGTACTTC.